One T cell receptor (beta chain) is described in this entry. The data were obtained in a study of blood T cell repertoires in COVID-19. Study details: Samples of COVID-19 (acute and convalescent) were obtained from the United States, Italy and Spain.

Original methodology: Reference gene primer amplification gave estimated nucleated cell counts. Some clones are missing from TCRdb's copy, which holds only in-frame ones; the method was immunoSEQ multiplex PCR. V, J and clone size derive from that table, while D and trimming were established from the DNA sequence. Among over 65,000 clones listed, around nine tenths were seen once. The sample was peripheral blood. This receptor was obtained from an older man with COVID-19, enrolled during active disease.

CDR3 loop: CASSLVPWTGTTGANVLTF. As DNA, the CDR3 is TGTGCCAGCTCGCTCGTACCTTGGACAGGGACGACTGGGGCCAACGTCCTGACTTTC. The V and J genes are TRBV18 and TRBJ2-6, with 8 bases aligning to TRBD1. Per germline, CDR1 KGHSH and CDR2 LQKENI. The CDR3 is 19 amino acids. The trim removed 6 bases at V and 2 bases at J, leaving 15 bases unmatched.